This TCR beta chain was retrieved from a study of CXCR3-negative and CXCR3-positive naive CD8 T cells. In the study overall: The libraries yielded some 130 million TRB reads, about 1.5 +/- 0.3 million each.

Study-level results: Hydrophobicity of TRB CDR3s was greater in CXCR3-positive naive cells than in CXCR3-negative naive cells.

Germline V gene lookup returns CDR1 SQVTM and CDR2 ANQGSEA. The CDR3 is made up of 13 amino acids. The libraries of TRB cDNA were prepared using 5' RACE with UMI labels. TCRdb re-called the 5' RACE reads and shows each CDR3 protein once, DNA omitted. The sample is made up of approximately 130,000 distinct CDR3 sequences, and the top ten hold around 0.37% of it. A CD45RO-CCR7+CD27+CD95- phenotype identified naive CD8+ T cells. A remark on this clonotype: Its antigen is as yet unknown.

The receptor was derived from a human donor in good health. Some clones in this sample may be carry-over from other donors' samples. Sequencing used naive CXCR3+ CD8+ T cells from blood. The subset is: CD45RO-CCR7+CD27+CD95- naive CD8+ T cells expressing CXCR3 (TNR3+). The rearrangement uses TRBV29-1 and TRBJ2-7; the D gene TCRdb calls, TRBD1, cannot be checked with no DNA. The CDR3 region is CSVETGAPYEQYF.